The 18 T cell receptor beta chains below come from one sample, sequenced in a study of chemoradiotherapy in HPV16-positive cancers. Measured with immunoSEQ multiplex PCR; TCRdb has only the in-frame clones, and not every one. In the table there are 5,100 or so clones, roughly 79% of which are singletons. This material consisted of tumor tissue, taken from a patient who underwent chemoradiotherapy. Source of these receptors: a human donor with HPV-associated anogenital cancer.

This clone was observed a few times. This rearrangement joins TRBV4-2 to TRBJ2-7; D is tentatively TRBD1 or TRBD2 (5 bases each). The germline V and J ends were trimmed by 2 bases and 7 bases, with 15 bases remaining between them. Germline V gene sequence: CDR1 LGHNA, CDR2 YNFKEQ. The length of the CDR3 is 14 residues. CDR3 loop: CASSQIRDRGEQYF. The CDR3 DNA follows: TGTGCCAGCAGCCAAATTCGGGACCGTGGGGAGCAGTACTTC.

CDR3 protein: CATSRVSDTGSYEQYF. CDR3 sequence (DNA): TGTGCCACCAGCAGAGTGTCCGACACCGGATCCTACGAGCAGTACTTC. The chain employs TRBV15 and TRBJ2-7; D gene uncertain. The CDR3 is 16 amino acids. Germline lookup yields CDR1 LNHNV and CDR2 YYDKDF (reference sequence). V lost 1 base to trimming and J lost 1 base, with 14 bases between them.

The chain recombines TRBV14 with TRBJ2-3; no clear D. The germline V and J ends were trimmed by 1 base and 1 base, with 9 bases remaining between them. The V gene's germline CDR1 is SGHDN and CDR2 FVKESK. The CDR3 length is 15 residues. CDR3 nucleotide sequence: TGTGCCAGCAGCCAAGTGTTAACAGGCACAGATACGCAGTATTTT. As protein: CASSQVLTGTDTQYF.

For this clone: One end of the junction is discordant with germline, which a read error may explain. The genes are TRBV2 and TRBJ2-7; 7 bases are shared with TRBD1. The CDR3 covers 13 residues. Germline values: CDR1 SNHLY, CDR2 FYNNEI. CDR3 DNA: TGTGCCAGCAGTTATGCTGATCTCGGGACAGTTCTTTTC. As protein: CASSYADLGTVLF.

V and J are TRBV6-5 and TRBJ2-3, with unresolved D. The germline V gene encodes CDR1 MNHEY and CDR2 SVGAGI. The CDR3 loop spans 15 amino acids. V lost 2 bases and J 1 base, leaving 10 bases between the germline ends. The CDR3 sequence is CASSYAPGGTDTQYF. CDR3 DNA sequence: TGTGCCAGCAGTTACGCTCCCGGAGGCACAGATACGCAGTATTTT.

This chain uses TRBV19 with TRBJ1-5; D unclear. Trimming left V 1 base short and J 10 bases short, with 11 bases between. CDR3 length equals 13 residues. Germline CDR1 is LNHDA and CDR2 is SQIVND (reference sequence). The CDR3 sequence is CASSIGSQVPQHF. In DNA form, the CDR3 reads TGTGCCAGTAGTATAGGCTCCCAGGTTCCCCAGCATTTT.

The chain joins TRBV29-1 to TRBJ1-1; tentatively, D is TRBD1 (6 bases). The V end lost 7 bases, the J end lost 4 bases, and 13 bases lay between the germline ends. The V gene's germline CDR1 is SQVTM and CDR2 ANQGSEA. This CDR3 has 12 residues. CDR3 loop: CSARSGATEAFF. The CDR3 DNA sequence: TGCAGCGCCAGGTCGGGGGCCACTGAAGCTTTCTTT.

The chain uses TRBV5-1 and TRBJ2-5; tentative D call: TRBD1 (6 bases). This CDR3 is built from 16 residues. V was clipped by 1 base and J by 1 base, with 14 bases between them. Germline CDR1 SGHRS, CDR2 YFSETQ. The CDR3 DNA sequence: TGCGCCAGCAGCTTGTCGGCAGGGGTAATCCAAGAGACCCAGTACTTC. It translates to CASSLSAGVIQETQYF.

This chain links TRBV19 with TRBJ1-6; tentatively, D is TRBD1 (5 bases). The length of the CDR3 is 16 residues. V gave up 5 bases and J gave up 0 bases, with 11 bases separating them. CDR1 is LNHDA and CDR2 is SQIVND in the germline V gene (reference sequence). The CDR3 loop is CASSWGLSSYNSPLHF. Written as DNA, the CDR3 is TGTGCCAGTAGTTGGGGCTTAAGCTCCTATAATTCACCCCTCCACTTT.

The chain employs TRBV9 and TRBJ1-1; D is undetermined. Trimming cost V 3 bases and J 1 base, with 7 bases left between them. CDR3 length equals 13 residues. The germline gives CDR1 SGDLS, CDR2 YYNGEE. In nucleotides, the CDR3 is TGTGCCAGCAGCGCCGATTGGAACACTGAAGCTTTCTTT. It codes for CASSADWNTEAFF.

The gene calls are TRBV7-9 and TRBJ2-7; D not certain. The germline V gene has CDR1 SEHNR and CDR2 FQNEAQ (reference sequence). The CDR3 has 13 amino acids. V was trimmed by 7 bases and J by 0 bases, leaving 10 bases between them. The CDR3 sequence is CASIPASSYEQYF. CDR3 in DNA: TGTGCCAGCATCCCAGCGAGCTCCTACGAGCAGTACTTC.

The rearrangement uses TRBV2 and TRBJ2-5; no clear D gene. CDR1 and CDR2 (germline): SNHLY, FYNNEI. V shed 7 bases and J shed 2 bases, with 8 bases lying between them. This CDR3 comprises 12 residues. The CDR3: CASKLAQETQYF. The CDR3 nucleotides are TGTGCCAGCAAACTGGCACAAGAGACCCAGTACTTC.

This clone has a single count. The chain has TRBV7-6 and TRBJ2-1; D could derive from TRBD1 or TRBD2 (6 bases each). Germline assignment: CDR1 SGHVS and CDR2 FNYEAQ. The V end was cut by 2 bases, the J end by 5 bases, with 13 bases between. The CDR3 consists of 15 residues. The CDR3, as DNA: TGTGCCAGCAGCTTATTCGGGGGCTCTAACAATGAGCAGTTCTTC. This sequence encodes CASSLFGGSNNEQFF.

The chain has TRBV30 and TRBJ1-6, with 9 bases lining up with TRBD1. In germline, CDR1 is GTSNPN, CDR2 SVGIG (reference sequence). V lost 8 bases and J lost 10; bases outside the gene matches: 9. The CDR3 is 13 residues long. CDR3 in DNA: TGTGCCGAACGCCGGGACAGGGACTCACCCCTCCACTTT. This sequence encodes CAERRDRDSPLHF.

CDR3 protein: CASSARQGSSGNTIYF. CDR3 in DNA: TGCGCCAGCAGCGCTAGACAGGGGAGCTCTGGAAACACCATATATTTT. The gene calls are TRBV5-1 and TRBJ1-3; 8 nucleotides agree with TRBD1. From germline, CDR1 is SGHRS and CDR2 YFSETQ. This CDR3 comprises 16 residues. V lost 4 bases and J lost 0; bases outside the gene matches: 6.

This chain links TRBV2 with TRBJ2-7; the match to TRBD1 covers 10 bases. V dropped 7 bases and J dropped 0; count of bases not matched to a gene: 3. This CDR3 contains 14 residues. In germline, CDR1 is SNHLY, CDR2 FYNNEI. The DNA of the CDR3 is TGTGCCAGCACCCGGACAGGGGGCTCCTACGAGCAGTACTTC. The encoded protein is CASTRTGGSYEQYF.

The V gene is TRBV9, the J gene TRBJ1-2; 7 nucleotides match TRBD1. V was pared by 0 bases and J by 8 bases, with 7 bases of the junction left unmatched. The germline V gene has CDR1 SGDLS and CDR2 YYNGEE. The CDR3 length is 14 residues. The CDR3 region has the DNA TGTGCCAGCAGCGTAGTAGGGGGCTCGAGGGGCTACACCTTC. The encoded protein is CASSVVGGSRGYTF.

This clone was detected a few times. V gene TRBV2 combines with J gene TRBJ2-7, with 11 bases matching TRBD1. The junction had 5 bases not matched to a gene; V was cut back by 8 bases and J by 2 bases. The CDR3 loop spans 14 amino acids. CDR1 and CDR2 from the germline V gene are SNHLY and FYNNEI. The CDR3: CASGGDRGTYEQYF. The CDR3 bases are TGTGCCAGCGGGGGGGACAGGGGGACCTACGAGCAGTACTTC.